This T cell receptor (beta chain) was captured by sequencing in a study of OX40 agonist ivuxolimab in advanced cancers. Clones were read by immunoSEQ multiplex PCR, and TCRdb kept only the in-frame ones, dropping some. The repertoire holds 40,000 to 60,000 clones, with 81% as singletons. Trimming shortened V by 2 bases and J by 5 bases, and 14 bases separated the two germline ends. There are 15 residues in the CDR3. CDR1 is SGHTS, CDR2 YDEGEE, per germline. V usage is TRBV5-8 and J usage is TRBJ2-1; D possibly corresponds to TRBD1 (7 bases). The receptor was derived from an adult with an advanced solid tumor such as melanoma, head and neck, liver or kidney cancer. This material consisted of CD4+ or CD8+ T cells sorted from blood, taken in a trial of the OX40 agonist ivuxolimab. This chain's CDR3 is CASSFRGTEDNEQFF. In DNA, the CDR3 is TGTGCCAGCAGCTTTCGGGGGACAGAAGACAATGAGCAGTTCTTC. Together with reference TRBV5-8 and TRBJ2-1, the CDR3 gives the full variable domain: EAGVTQSPTHLIKTRGQQATLRCSPISGHTSVYWYQQALGLGLQFLLWYDEGEERNRGNFPPRFSGRQFPNYSSELNVNALELEDSALYLCASSFRGTEDNEQFFGPGTRLTVL.